These 27 T cell receptor beta chains originate from one sample sequenced in a study of T cell responses to AZD1222 COVID-19 vaccine. This table comes from immunoSEQ multiplex PCR, and its TCRdb copy is limited to in-frame clones, with some not included. The sample has about 34,000 clones, approximately 78% seen once; the top ten hold about 4.7%. Sequences were derived from peripheral blood, sampled 28 days after the second AZD1222 dose. The source is an adult who received the AZD1222 COVID-19 vaccine.

The chain is built from TRBV18 and TRBJ1-5, with 8 bases matching TRBD1. J lost 0 bases, V lost 3 bases, and 7 bases had no gene match. The germline CDR1 and CDR2 sequences are KGHSH and LQKENI. The CDR3 covers 17 residues. CDR3 sequence reads: CASSPGTGSFSNQPQHF. The CDR3 DNA sequence: TGTGCCAGCTCACCCGGGACAGGTTCCTTTAGCAATCAGCCCCAGCATTTT.

V is TRBV7-2 and J is TRBJ1-5, with a weak D call TRBD1 (5 bases). The germline V gene encodes CDR1 SGHTA and CDR2 FQGNSA. Trimming shortened V by 3 bases and J by 4 bases, and 10 bases separated the two germline ends. This CDR3 is 14 amino acids long. This CDR3 is CASSFRQSNQPQHF. As DNA, the CDR3 is TGTGCCAGCAGCTTCAGACAGAGTAATCAGCCCCAGCATTTT.

The V call is TRBV19, the J call TRBJ2-3; D is ambiguous. This CDR3 contains 14 residues. Germline V CDR1 and CDR2: LNHDA, SQIVND (reference sequence). V was trimmed by 1 base and J by 3 bases, leaving 8 bases between them. The CDR3 coding sequence is TGTGCCAGTAGTATAGTCCCGGAGACAGATACGCAGTATTTT. This translates into CASSIVPETDTQYF.

This clone was counted a few times. The gene calls are TRBV11-2 and TRBJ1-1; D gene uncertain. Germline V gene sequence: CDR1 SGHAT, CDR2 FQNNGV. This CDR3 contains 16 residues. V was pared by 0 bases and J by 1 base, with 12 bases between. The CDR3 here is CASSLEGRLGNTEAFF. CDR3 DNA sequence: TGTGCCAGCAGCTTAGAAGGTCGGTTAGGGAACACTGAAGCTTTCTTT.

The genes are TRBV5-4 and TRBJ1-4; TRBD1 matches 7 bases. This CDR3 region has 15 residues. The V segment lost 4 bases and the J segment 8 bases; nucleotides outside the gene matches: 11. Germline V gene lookup returns CDR1 SGHNT and CDR2 YYREEE (reference sequence). CDR3 in amino acids: CASSINTGEGEKLFF. The CDR3 coding sequence is TGTGCCAGCAGCATTAACACAGGGGAGGGCGAAAAACTGTTTTTT.

The chain's CDR3 is CASSYGQGNSPLHF. The CDR3 bases are TGTGCCAGCAGCTACGGACAGGGTAATTCACCCCTCCACTTT. The chain recombines TRBV11-3 with TRBJ1-6; 8 nucleotides align to TRBD1. The CDR3 has 14 residues. Germline V gene data show CDR1 as SGHNT and CDR2 as YENEEA. Trimming at V came to 4 bases and at J to 6 bases, leaving 2 bases not matched to a gene.

This clone was seen a handful of times. The rearrangement uses TRBV29-1 and TRBJ2-2; no clear D. CDR3 length equals 11 residues. The ends were cut back, 7 bases at V and 6 bases at J, with 9 bases in the middle. From germline, CDR1 is SQVTM and CDR2 ANQGSEA. The CDR3 loop is CSAANAGELFF. The DNA for the CDR3 is TGCAGCGCCGCCAACGCCGGGGAGCTGTTTTTT.

V usage is TRBV25-1 and J usage is TRBJ2-4; the D gene is possibly TRBD2 (6 bases). This CDR3 contains 15 residues. Germline lookup yields CDR1 MGHDK and CDR2 SYGVNS. Trimming cost V 1 base and J 0 bases, with 7 bases left between them. The DNA for the CDR3 is TGTGCCAGCAGTGAATCGGGACTAGCCAAAAACATTCAGTACTTC. Translated: CASSESGLAKNIQYF.

The chain employs TRBV4-1 and TRBJ1-3; maybe TRBD1 (6 bases). V was shortened by 0 bases and J by 5 bases, with 11 bases between the two germline ends. Germline V gene sequence: CDR1 MGHRA, CDR2 YSYEKL. The CDR3 totals 15 residues. CDR3 nucleotides: TGCGCCAGCAGCCAAGAGGTCAGGGGCCGAAACACCATATATTTT. It specifies CASSQEVRGRNTIYF.

This clone was observed a single time. The V call is TRBV6-5, the J call TRBJ1-2; D is undetermined. This CDR3 has 10 residues. CDR1 is MNHEY and CDR2 is SVGAGI in the germline V gene. V was shortened by 8 bases and J by 13 bases, with 14 bases between the two germline ends. Here the CDR3 reads CASGMRVGTF. The CDR3 DNA follows: TGTGCCAGCGGGATGCGTGTAGGCACCTTC.

The chain is built from TRBV19 and TRBJ2-5; D gene unclear. The CDR3 spans 14 residues. The V end lost 6 bases, the J end lost 4 bases, and 15 bases lay between the germline ends. Germline assignment: CDR1 LNHDA and CDR2 SQIVND (reference sequence). CDR3 in DNA: TGTGCCAGTAGGGCCCCAATCCATGGAGAGACCCAGTACTTC. Protein product: CASRAPIHGETQYF.

The chain joins TRBV11-2 to TRBJ1-2; no clear D. The CDR3 is made up of 13 amino acids. Trimming took off 1 base at V and 0 bases at J, with 3 bases between the two ends. Germline V CDR1 and CDR2: SGHAT, FQNNGV. The CDR3 bases are TGTGCCAGCAGCTTAGTCGCTAACTATGGCTACACCTTC. It specifies CASSLVANYGYTF. The whole variable domain, filled in from reference TRBV11-2 and TRBJ1-2, reads EAGVAQSPRYKIIEKRQSVAFWCNPISGHATLYWYQQILGQGPKLLIQFQNNGVVDDSQLPKDRFSAERLKGVDSTLKIQPAKLEDSAVYLCASSLVANYGYTFGSGTRLTVV.

This rearrangement joins TRBV6-5 to TRBJ2-1; unclear D gene. CDR1 MNHEY and CDR2 SVGAGI come from the germline V gene. The length of the CDR3 is 13 residues. V was trimmed by 6 bases and J by 8 bases, leaving 14 bases between them. In DNA, the CDR3 is TGTGCCAGCAGCCGCGATTATCCGGATGAGCAGTTCTTC. The encoded protein is CASSRDYPDEQFF.

This chain uses TRBV21-1 with TRBJ2-7; the DNA was not used to check the table's D call, TRBD1. TRBV21-1 has pseudogene status. This CDR3 comprises 20 residues. DNA for the CDR3: TGTGCCAGCAGCAAAGTCGGTGATAATTGGGATCAGGGAATCGCCTACGAGCAGTACTTC. It specifies CASSKVGDNWDQGIAYEQYF.

This clone has more than one count but fewer than ten. The chain is built from TRBV11-2 and TRBJ2-2; D remains ambiguous. The ends were cut back, 3 bases at V and 5 bases at J, with 7 bases in the middle. CDR1 is SGHAT and CDR2 is FQNNGV in the germline V gene. The CDR3 is 13 residues long. CDR3 sequence reads: CASSFAGTGELFF. For the CDR3, the DNA is TGTGCCAGCAGCTTCGCTGGGACCGGGGAGCTGTTTTTT.

The CDR3 sequence is CASRTDRAAGNTIYF. CDR3 nucleotides: TGTGCCAGCAGGACCGACAGGGCGGCTGGAAACACCATATATTTT. J is TRBJ1-3 and V is TRBV2; 7 nucleotides agree with TRBD1. CDR1 SNHLY and CDR2 FYNNEI come from the germline V gene. The CDR3 has 15 amino acids. The V segment lost 6 bases and the J segment 2 bases; nucleotides outside the gene matches: 7.

J is TRBJ2-5 and V is TRBV15, with 9 bases matching TRBD1. Germline assignment: CDR1 LNHNV and CDR2 YYDKDF (reference sequence). The CDR3 loop spans 19 amino acids. Trimming took 0 bases from V and 2 from J; bases not matched to a gene: 13. As DNA, the CDR3 is TGTGCCACCAGCAGAGAGGTCTGGGACAGGGACCACGATCAAGAGACCCAGTACTTC. Translating gives CATSREVWDRDHDQETQYF.

This sequence joins TRBV3-1 (or the pseudogene TRBV3-2) and TRBJ2-5; 13 nucleotides agree with TRBD2. This CDR3 is built from 16 residues. V lost 4 bases and J lost 6; bases outside the gene matches: 8. Germline CDR1 reads LGHDT; CDR2 reads YNNKEL (reference sequence). The CDR3 is CASSPTSGGAWQTQYF. The CDR3 nucleotides read TGTGCCAGCAGCCCTACTAGCGGGGGGGCCTGGCAGACCCAGTACTTC.

The chain joins TRBV19 to TRBJ2-6, with D perhaps TRBD1 or TRBD2 (5 bases each). Germline CDR1 and CDR2: LNHDA and SQIVND (reference sequence). V lost 6 bases to trimming and J lost 0 bases, with 15 bases between them. This CDR3 contains 17 residues. Here the CDR3 reads CASRKRGVGSGANVLTF. The CDR3 region has the DNA TGTGCCAGTAGGAAGAGAGGGGTCGGCTCTGGGGCCAACGTCCTGACTTTC.

The chain carries TRBV6-1 and TRBJ1-2; D is unclear. The V and J ends lost 2 bases and 4 bases respectively, with 11 bases between them. Germline V gene sequence: CDR1 MNHNS, CDR2 SASEGT. The CDR3 loop spans 14 amino acids. The CDR3 loop is CASSERGQVYGYTF. CDR3 DNA: TGTGCCAGCAGTGAACGAGGTCAAGTCTATGGCTACACCTTC.

The rearrangement uses TRBV29-1 and TRBJ1-1; the match to TRBD1 covers 7 bases. The CDR3 has 11 residues. The V segment lost 3 bases and the J segment 7 bases; nucleotides outside the gene matches: 2. The germline V gene encodes CDR1 SQVTM and CDR2 ANQGSEA. CDR3 DNA: TGCAGCGTTGAGGGGGACAGTGAAGCTTTCTTT. It encodes CSVEGDSEAFF.

This chain links TRBV6-4 with TRBJ2-2; tentative D call: TRBD1 (6 bases). CDR1 is MRHNA and CDR2 is SNTAGT in the germline V gene. This CDR3 has 16 residues. Trimming took off 5 bases at V and 4 bases at J, with 17 bases between the two ends. The CDR3 sequence is CASSPQGPPGTGELFF. For the CDR3, the DNA is TGTGCCAGCAGTCCACAGGGTCCCCCGGGCACCGGGGAGCTGTTTTTT.

The chain combines TRBV11-3 with TRBJ2-3; D is perhaps TRBD1 (6 bases). Trimming left V 2 bases short and J 1 base short, with 13 bases between. The V gene's germline CDR1 is SGHNT and CDR2 YENEEA. This CDR3 has 16 amino acids. The CDR3 reads CASSLMGARGTDTQYF. The CDR3 DNA sequence: TGTGCCAGCAGCTTAATGGGGGCAAGGGGCACAGATACGCAGTATTTT.

This sequence joins TRBV5-1 and TRBJ2-5; 13 bases are shared with TRBD2. The V and J ends lost 4 bases and 4 bases, in that order; junction bases with no gene match: 10. The CDR3 spans 17 residues. CDR1 is SGHRS, CDR2 YFSETQ, per germline. This CDR3 reads CASSPTSTSGGIETQYF. The CDR3 coding sequence is TGCGCCAGCAGCCCAACTTCGACTAGCGGGGGGATAGAGACCCAGTACTTC.

This chain uses TRBV5-1 with TRBJ1-2, with D unresolved. Germline CDR1 and CDR2: SGHRS and YFSETQ. This CDR3 contains 13 residues. V was pared by 2 bases and J by 8 bases, with 13 bases between. CDR3: CASSFRLREGYTF. The CDR3 DNA reads TGCGCCAGCAGCTTTCGATTGAGAGAAGGCTACACCTTC.

V and J are TRBV4-3 and TRBJ2-1; no definite D call. CDR3 length: 14 amino acids. CDR1 and CDR2 from the germline V gene are LGHNA and YSLEER. V lost 0 bases, J lost 7 bases, and 10 bases lay in between. This CDR3 reads CASSQDTVGNEQFF. The CDR3 nucleotides read TGCGCCAGCAGCCAAGATACCGTTGGGAATGAGCAGTTCTTC.

This chain's CDR3 is CASSLEPSTDTQYF. The CDR3 DNA sequence: TGCGCCAGCAGCTTGGAACCGAGCACAGATACGCAGTATTTT. This chain joins TRBV5-1 and TRBJ2-3; D not resolved. The CDR3 spans 14 residues. CDR1 SGHRS and CDR2 YFSETQ come from the germline V gene. V was cut by 0 bases and J by 0 bases, with 5 bases left in between.